A single TCR beta chain is shown here with its context. Splitting of CD4+ cells produced CD45RA+ naive and CD45RA-negative memory subsets. The table came from immunoSEQ multiplex PCR; TCRdb's copy has only in-frame clones and leaves some out. Among roughly 1,500,000 clones, around 98% were seen once, and the ten largest hold around 0.47%. The CDR3 runs 14 residues. Looked up from germline, CDR1 is SGHRS and CDR2 is YFSETQ. V lost 4 bases to trimming and J lost 0 bases, with 9 bases between them. This entry comes from a study of shared clonotypes between healthy human individuals. This rearrangement joins TRBV5-1 to TRBJ2-3; D may be TRBD2 (6 bases). The source of this sequence is a man aged 25-45 years in good health. The sample was naive CD4+ T cells sorted from blood. As for subset: CD45RA+ positively selected. The CDR3 DNA reads as TGCGCCAGCAGCATGGCGGGGAGCACAGATACGCAGTATTTT. Amino acid sequence: CASSMAGSTDTQYF.